A single sample gave rise to the 31 T cell receptor beta chains below, sequenced in a study of cytomegalovirus exposure and HLA in healthy donors. Use of 60 Vbeta and 13 Jbeta primers characterized the PCR. TCRdb's table, derived via immunoSEQ multiplex PCR, lists solely in-frame clones and lacks some. The sample records roughly 180,000 clones, 77% being singletons. Material for sequencing was PBMCs. The receptors were gathered from a woman aged 55-70 years in good health and CMV-seropositive.

The chain combines TRBV19 with TRBJ2-2; 7 bases are shared with TRBD2. Germline CDR1 reads LNHDA; CDR2 reads SQIVND (reference sequence). The CDR3 spans 16 residues. The trim removed 3 bases at V and 4 bases at J, leaving 8 bases unmatched. The DNA of the CDR3 is TGTGCCAGTAGTATCTGGGGGAGGGATGGCACCGGGGAGCTGTTTTTT. It is translated as CASSIWGRDGTGELFF.

The rearrangement uses TRBV19 and TRBJ2-5, with TRBD1 matching over 8 bases. The J call may be incorrect, as the DNA end agrees better with TRBJ2-7. The CDR3 loop spans 15 amino acids. Germline CDR1 and CDR2: LNHDA and SQIVND (reference sequence). The CDR3 DNA reads TGTGCCAGTAGTATTCAGAGGACAGGGACCTACGAGCAGTACTTC. It specifies CASSIQRTGTYEQYF.

The rearrangement joins TRBV18 to TRBJ1-5; maybe TRBD1 (6 bases). This CDR3 has 15 amino acids. CDR1 is KGHSH, CDR2 LQKENI, per germline. V dropped 2 bases and J dropped 7 bases, with 15 bases sitting between them. The CDR3 DNA follows: TGTGCCAGCTCACCAAACCAGGGGAGAGGGCAGCCCCAGCATTTT. It codes for CASSPNQGRGQPQHF.

The chain recombines TRBV19 with TRBJ2-3; 10 bases align to TRBD1. The V segment lost 5 bases and the J segment 6 bases; nucleotides outside the gene matches: 5. Germline V gene data show CDR1 as LNHDA and CDR2 as SQIVND (reference sequence). The CDR3 has 14 amino acids. The CDR3 protein is CASSFRTGGDTQYF. Written as DNA, the CDR3 is TGTGCCAGTAGTTTCCGGACAGGGGGGGATACGCAGTATTTT.

V gene TRBV19 combines with J gene TRBJ1-5; D may be TRBD1 (5 bases). The germline V gene has CDR1 LNHDA and CDR2 SQIVND (reference sequence). V was cut by 1 base and J by 0 bases, with 10 bases left in between. The CDR3 consists of 16 residues. The CDR3 DNA reads TGTGCCAGTAGTATAGCCGGGGGGTTTAGCAATCAGCCCCAGCATTTT. Residues: CASSIAGGFSNQPQHF.

This chain connects TRBV5-5 to TRBJ1-2; TRBD1 is a possible D gene (6 bases). CDR1 and CDR2 from the germline V gene are SGHKS and YYEKEE (reference sequence). V lost 3 bases to trimming and J lost 13 bases, with 19 bases between them. The CDR3 has 13 residues. The CDR3 reads CASSSGTSIYCTF. The CDR3 nucleotides are TGTGCCAGCAGCTCCGGGACATCGATCTATTGCACCTTC.

This clone was recorded a few times. This rearrangement joins TRBV9 to TRBJ2-1; TRBD1 matches 8 bases. V was pared by 0 bases and J by 9 bases, with 5 bases of the junction left unmatched. This CDR3 region has 14 residues. Germline V gene data show CDR1 as SGDLS and CDR2 as YYNGEE. For the CDR3, the DNA is TGTGCCAGCAGCGTAGGGACAGGGTTCCGTGAGCAGTTCTTC. Protein sequence: CASSVGTGFREQFF.

This clone was recorded only once. The J gene is TRBJ1-4, the V gene TRBV13; 10 positions agree with TRBD1. From germline, CDR1 is PRHDT and CDR2 FYEKMQ (reference sequence). J gave up 5 bases and V 5 bases, and 5 bases lay outside the gene matches. This CDR3 spans 15 amino acids. CDR3 in amino acids: CASSLRTGGNEKLFF. The CDR3 nucleotides are TGTGCCAGCAGCCTCAGGACAGGGGGGAATGAAAAACTGTTTTTT. The entire variable domain, with the rest obtained from reference TRBV13 and TRBJ1-4, is as follows: AAGVIQSPRHLIKEKRETATLKCYPIPRHDTVYWYQQGPGQDPQFLISFYEKMQSDKGSIPDRFSAQQFSDYHSELNMSSLELGDSALYFCASSLRTGGNEKLFFGSGTQLSVL.

The V and J genes are TRBV6-5 and TRBJ2-7; 8 bases match TRBD2. J lost 6 bases, V lost 2 bases, and 3 bases had no gene match. Germline assignment: CDR1 MNHEY and CDR2 SVGAGI. The CDR3 consists of 13 residues. CDR3 protein: CASSYPGTSEQYF. The CDR3 DNA reads TGTGCCAGCAGTTACCCTGGGACTAGCGAGCAGTACTTC.

The chain uses TRBV5-1 and TRBJ1-3; D gene uncertain. Trimming left V 4 bases short and J 3 bases short, with 8 bases between. Germline V gene data show CDR1 as SGHRS and CDR2 as YFSETQ. The CDR3 length is 13 residues. CDR3 residues: CASSLQNGNTIYF. DNA for the CDR3: TGCGCCAGCAGCCTTCAGAATGGAAACACCATATATTTT.

V usage is TRBV13 and J usage is TRBJ1-5; no clear D gene. This CDR3 region has 14 residues. Germline V lookup: CDR1 PRHDT, CDR2 FYEKMQ (reference sequence). Trimming cost V 4 bases and J 3 bases, with 10 bases left between them. This chain's CDR3 is CASSSGLNNQPQHF. The CDR3 DNA reads TGTGCCAGCAGCTCCGGACTGAACAATCAGCCCCAGCATTTT.

The chain combines TRBV4-3 with TRBJ2-1, with 7 nucleotides matching TRBD2. Per germline, CDR1 LGHNA and CDR2 YSLEER. The CDR3 is 15 residues long. V trimming: 2 bases; J trimming: 4 bases; junction bases outside the gene matches: 5. The chain's CDR3 is CASSQRAGEYNEQFF. The CDR3 nucleotides are TGCGCCAGCAGCCAACGTGCGGGGGAGTACAATGAGCAGTTCTTC.

This sequence joins TRBV27 and TRBJ1-6; 10 nucleotides align to TRBD1. V trimming: 4 bases; J trimming: 11 bases; junction bases outside the gene matches: 11. CDR1 is MNHEY, CDR2 SMNVEV, per germline (reference sequence). This CDR3 is 16 amino acids long. CDR3 in DNA: TGTGCCAGCAGTTCCCACGGGACAGGGGATATTACACCCCTCCACTTT. This codes for CASSSHGTGDITPLHF.

V usage is TRBV6-6 and J usage is TRBJ2-2, with 8 bases aligning to TRBD1. After removal of 7 bases from V and 2 bases from J, the junction contained 9 bases not matched to a gene. This CDR3 contains 16 residues. The V gene's germline CDR1 is MNHNY and CDR2 SVGAGI (reference sequence). CDR3 amino acids: CASTDTPGGNTGELFF. CDR3 nucleotide sequence: TGTGCCAGCACCGACACCCCAGGGGGCAACACCGGGGAGCTGTTTTTT.

Notes on this clone: An end of the junction differs from the germline gene, which may be a read error. In DNA form, the CDR3 reads TGTGCCAGCAGCGTTAGCGGGAGTACCGGAAACAGTCAGTACTTC. Its protein is CASSVSGSTGNSQYF. The chain is built from TRBV9 and TRBJ2-4, with TRBD2 matching over 9 bases. CDR1 is SGDLS, CDR2 YYNGEE, per germline. The CDR3 extends over 15 amino acids.

This chain joins TRBV28 and TRBJ2-3; TRBD1 agrees at 8 bases. V shed 9 bases, J shed 0 bases, and the junction held 11 bases outside the gene matches. Germline V gene sequence: CDR1 MDHEN, CDR2 SYDVKM. The CDR3 extends over 16 amino acids. CDR3 nucleotide sequence: TGTGCCAGTGGGGGACCGGGACAGGCTAGCACAGATACGCAGTATTTT. Protein product: CASGGPGQASTDTQYF.

The chain carries TRBV9 and TRBJ2-3; TRBD2 matches at 13 bases. There are 19 residues in the CDR3. From germline, CDR1 is SGDLS and CDR2 YYNGEE. The trim removed 4 bases at V and 3 bases at J, leaving 14 bases unmatched. As DNA, the CDR3 is TGTGCCAGCAGCTCCCGGGGACTAGCGGGGCCCTTAAGGACAGATACGCAGTATTTT. This codes for CASSSRGLAGPLRTDTQYF.

This chain links TRBV2 with TRBJ1-1; D not certain. V dropped 6 bases and J dropped 4 bases, with 12 bases sitting between them. CDR1 is SNHLY and CDR2 is FYNNEI in the germline V gene. The CDR3 sequence is 13 residues long. The CDR3 sequence is CASRATVSTEAFF. CDR3 sequence (DNA): TGTGCCAGCAGGGCCACAGTTAGCACTGAAGCTTTCTTT.

Here the CDR3 DNA reads TGTGCCTGGAGTGTACGGCTAGTCCTCGAGCAGTACTTC. Translated, it gives CAWSVRLVLEQYF. The V gene is TRBV30, the J gene TRBJ2-7; D call uncertain. This CDR3 contains 13 residues. Trimming removed 0 bases at V and 6 bases at J, with 12 bases between. The germline gives CDR1 GTSNPN, CDR2 SVGIG (reference sequence).

V and J are TRBV4-3 and TRBJ2-3; 9 bases are shared with TRBD2. V was pared by 8 bases and J by 1 base, with 13 bases of the junction left unmatched. The CDR3 has 17 amino acids. Germline V lookup: CDR1 LGHNA, CDR2 YSLEER. The CDR3 bases are TGCGCCAGCCGGCAGTCGTCAGCGGGGGGCGGCACAGATACGCAGTATTTT. Translated, it gives CASRQSSAGGGTDTQYF.

The chain recombines TRBV11-1 with TRBJ2-5; D gene uncertain. The CDR3 is 14 residues long. The ends were cut back, 1 base at V and 1 base at J, with 7 bases in the middle. The V gene's germline CDR1 is SGHAT and CDR2 FQDESV (reference sequence). CDR3 nucleotides: TGTGCCAGCAGCTTAGAGCAACCCCAAGAGACCCAGTACTTC. Residues: CASSLEQPQETQYF.

This clone was observed a few times. The chain combines TRBV7-2 with TRBJ2-7, with TRBD1 matching 9 bases. Germline V gene data show CDR1 as SGHTA and CDR2 as FQGNSA. The junction had 8 bases not matched to a gene; V was cut back by 7 bases and J by 4 bases. The CDR3 runs to 14 residues. CDR3 sequence (DNA): TGTGCCAGCACCTGGGGGACAGGGCCGTACGAGCAGTACTTC. Its translation is CASTWGTGPYEQYF.

The rearrangement joins TRBV5-4 to TRBJ2-7; 13 bases line up with TRBD2. The V gene's germline CDR1 is SGHNT and CDR2 YYREEE (reference sequence). This CDR3 spans 16 amino acids. The J segment lost 2 bases and the V segment lost 4 bases, leaving 6 bases of the junction unmatched. The CDR3 here is CASSADGLAGAYEQYF. The CDR3 region has the DNA TGTGCCAGCAGCGCGGATGGACTAGCGGGGGCCTACGAGCAGTACTTC.

V and J are TRBV5-1 and TRBJ2-5; possibly TRBD2 for D (6 bases). CDR1 is SGHRS and CDR2 is YFSETQ in the germline V gene. Trimming cost V 4 bases and J 0 bases, with 16 bases left between them. The CDR3 extends over 16 amino acids. CDR3 in amino acids: CASSTVSGLYQETQYF. The CDR3 region has the DNA TGCGCCAGCAGCACGGTGAGCGGGCTGTACCAAGAGACCCAGTACTTC.

The chain joins TRBV18 to TRBJ2-6, with 7 bases lining up with TRBD1. From germline, CDR1 is KGHSH and CDR2 LQKENI. The CDR3 runs 16 residues. Trimming took 3 bases from V and 0 from J; bases not matched to a gene: 2. The DNA for the CDR3 is TGTGCCAGCTCACCCGCAGGGGGCTCTGGGGCCAACGTCCTGACTTTC. Translation: CASSPAGGSGANVLTF.

The rearrangement joins TRBV5-1 to TRBJ1-4, with 8 bases identical to TRBD1. Germline assignment: CDR1 SGHRS and CDR2 YFSETQ. The CDR3 has 18 residues. Trimming cost V 0 bases and J 2 bases; bases outside gene matches: 9. The CDR3 loop is CASSLADRADFTNEKLFF. The CDR3 region has the DNA TGCGCCAGCAGCTTGGCGGACAGGGCGGATTTCACTAATGAAAAACTGTTTTTT.

The chain has TRBV5-4 and TRBJ2-1; 11 bases agree with TRBD2. V lost 4 bases and J lost 3; bases outside the gene matches: 3. CDR3 length equals 15 residues. The V gene's germline CDR1 is SGHNT and CDR2 YYREEE (reference sequence). The chain's CDR3 is CASSATSGNYNEQFF. The CDR3 bases are TGTGCCAGCAGCGCGACTAGCGGGAACTACAATGAGCAGTTCTTC.

This chain uses TRBV7-3 with TRBJ1-4; D unresolved. V lost 5 bases, J lost 7 bases, and 11 bases lay in between. Germline V gives CDR1 SGHTA, CDR2 FQGTGA. The CDR3 loop spans 13 amino acids. The CDR3 region is CASSRSPSEKLFF. CDR3 DNA sequence: TGTGCCAGCAGCCGGAGTCCAAGTGAAAAACTGTTTTTT.

The chain is built from TRBV6-1 and TRBJ1-5; D gene unclear. The CDR3 length is 15 residues. V was clipped by 8 bases and J by 0 bases, with 14 bases between them. The germline V gene encodes CDR1 MNHNS and CDR2 SASEGT. As DNA, the CDR3 is TGTGCCAGCCTTTCTAGTGGCAATAGCAATCAGCCCCAGCATTTT. It is translated as CASLSSGNSNQPQHF.

CDR3 coding DNA: TGTGCCAGCAGTATCGAGGGGGCCCAGAACACTGAAGCTTTCTTT. Translating it yields CASSIEGAQNTEAFF. The chain is built from TRBV28 and TRBJ1-1; 7 positions match TRBD1. The V gene end was trimmed by 5 bases and the J gene end by 1 base; junction bases not matched to a gene: 7. Germline V gene sequence: CDR1 MDHEN, CDR2 SYDVKM. The CDR3 runs to 15 residues.

The chain is built from TRBV5-3 and TRBJ1-5; D ambiguous. TRBV5-3 belongs to the ORF category, with a function that is uncertain. The CDR3 extends over 12 amino acids. For the CDR3, the DNA is TGTTCAAGGCGGAGGGACAATCAGCCCCAGCATTTT. It codes for CSRRRDNQPQHF.